The T cell receptor beta chain under discussion was sequenced for a study of long-term antiretroviral therapy in people with HIV. Study results and limitations: Regardless of time point, clones expanded before ART dominated the repertoire. Repertoires looked antigen-experienced, with only a slight naive shift after ART.

Version v3.0 of the immunoSEQ assay was performed at survey level. The data were produced by immunoSEQ multiplex PCR, yet TCRdb's version contains in-frame clones alone and is incomplete. The data hold approximately 27,000 clones, with just over 90% observed a single time. As regards this clone: The antigen is unknown.

Samples held about 0.9-10 million cryopreserved PBMC before DNA extraction. Sequences were derived from unsorted PBMCs, sampled 3.1 years after starting antiretroviral therapy. The TCR comes from a man younger than 35 with HIV.

The CDR3 region is CAWSLNYGYTF. DNA of the CDR3: TGTGCCTGGAGTCTCAACTATGGCTACACCTTC. The genes are TRBV30 and TRBJ1-2; D remains ambiguous. Germline assignment: CDR1 GTSNPN and CDR2 SVGIG (reference sequence). The CDR3 is made up of 11 amino acids. With 2 bases removed from V and 2 bases from J, the gap between germline ends came to 3 bases. Full variable domain (remainder filled in from reference TRBV30 and TRBJ1-2): SQTIHQWPATLVQPVGSPLSLECTVEGTSNPNLYWYRQAAGRGLQLLFYSVGIGQISSEVPQNLSASRPQDRQFILSSKKLLLSDSGFYLCAWSLNYGYTFGSGTRLTVV.